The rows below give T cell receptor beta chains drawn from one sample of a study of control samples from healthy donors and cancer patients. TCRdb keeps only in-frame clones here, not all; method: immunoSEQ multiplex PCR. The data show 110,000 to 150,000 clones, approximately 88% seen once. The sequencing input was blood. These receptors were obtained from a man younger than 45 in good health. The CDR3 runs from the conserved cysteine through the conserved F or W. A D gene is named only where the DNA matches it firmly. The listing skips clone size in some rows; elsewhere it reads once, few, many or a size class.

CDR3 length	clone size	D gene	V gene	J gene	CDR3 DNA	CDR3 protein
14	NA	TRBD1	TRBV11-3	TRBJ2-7	TGTGCCAGCAGCGGGAGGGACAGGGGATACGAGCAGTACTTC	CASSGRDRGYEQYF
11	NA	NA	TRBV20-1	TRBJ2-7	TGCAGTGCTAACGGCGGCTACGAGCAGTACTTC	CSANGGYEQYF
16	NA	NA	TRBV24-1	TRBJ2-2	TGTGCCACCAGTGAAACAGGTGGGGGGTACACCGGGGAGCTGTTTTTT	CATSETGGGYTGELFF
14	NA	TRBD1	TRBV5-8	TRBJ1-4	TGTGCCAGCAGCCCCGGGACAGTCAATGAAAAACTGTTTTTT	CASSPGTVNEKLFF
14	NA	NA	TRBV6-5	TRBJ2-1	TGTGCCAGCAGTCCGCCGTTCTCCTACAATGAGCAGTTCTTC	CASSPPFSYNEQFF
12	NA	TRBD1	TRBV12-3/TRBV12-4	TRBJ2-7	TGTGCCAGCGGGGAACAGGGGAACGAGCAGTACTTC	CASGEQGNEQYF
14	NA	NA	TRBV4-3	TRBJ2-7	TGCGCCAGCAGTCCCTACCAGGCCTCCCACGAGCAGTACTTC	CASSPYQASHEQYF
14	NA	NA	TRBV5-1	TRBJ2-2	TGCGCCAGCAGCTTCGGGGGTTGGACCGGGGAGCTGTTTTTT	CASSFGGWTGELFF
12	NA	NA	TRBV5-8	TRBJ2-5	TGTGCCAGCAGCCATAGAGGGGAGACCCAGTACTTC	CASSHRGETQYF
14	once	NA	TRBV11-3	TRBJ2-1	TGTGCCAGCAGCCGAACGAGCTTTAACGATGAGCAGTTCTTC	CASSRTSFNDEQFF
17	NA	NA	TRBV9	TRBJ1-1	TGTGCCAGCAGCTTTTTGCCCCGGGGGGGTGGTGGCACTGAAGCTTTCTTT	CASSFLPRGGGGTEAFF
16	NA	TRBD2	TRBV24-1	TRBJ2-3	TGTGCCACCAGTGACATTAGCGGGGGGAGCACAGATACGCAGTATTTT	CATSDISGGSTDTQYF
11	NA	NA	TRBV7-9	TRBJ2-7	TGTGCCAGCACTTCAGGGTACGAGCAGTACTTC	CASTSGYEQYF
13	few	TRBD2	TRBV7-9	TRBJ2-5	TGTGCCAGCAGCCTAGCGGGAAAAGAGACCCAGTACTTC	CASSLAGKETQYF
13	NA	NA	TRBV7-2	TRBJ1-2	TGTGCCAGCAGCTCCCGGGAGCAAAGCGGCTACACCTTC	CASSSREQSGYTF
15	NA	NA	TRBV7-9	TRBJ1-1	TGTGCCAGCAGCTCAGTGCGTCAGGTAAACACTGAAGCTTTCTTT	CASSSVRQVNTEAFF
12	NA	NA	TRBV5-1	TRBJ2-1	TGCGCCAGCAGCGGGACGGGCGGGGAGCAGTTCTTC	CASSGTGGEQFF
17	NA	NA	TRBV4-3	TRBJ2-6	TGCGCCAGCAGCCAAGTTCGCCCCGGGGCCGGGGCCAACGTCCTGACTTTC	CASSQVRPGAGANVLTF
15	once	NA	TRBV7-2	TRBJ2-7	TGTGCCAGCAGCGGCGGGCGAGGGGGGGTCGACGAGCAGTACTTC	CASSGGRGGVDEQYF
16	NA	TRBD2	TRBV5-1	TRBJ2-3	TGCGCCAGCAGCTTGTATGGCGGGGGGTCCACAGATACGCAGTATTTT	CASSLYGGGSTDTQYF
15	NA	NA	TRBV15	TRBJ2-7	TGTGCCACCAGCACATTCGGGGGGCCCGGCTACGAGCAGTACTTC	CATSTFGGPGYEQYF
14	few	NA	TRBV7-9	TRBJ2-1	TGTGCCAGCAGCGGGGGCCAAGGCTACAATGAGCAGTTCTTC	CASSGGQGYNEQFF